Sequencing of this TCR beta chain was carried out in a study of T cell responses to AZD1222 COVID-19 vaccine. Study results and limitations: The study sampled repertoires only after the peak T cell response. Clonal diversity was possibly underestimated; the donors were predominantly white British and more often female.

The germline gives CDR1 SGDLS, CDR2 YYNGEE. With V trimmed by 3 bases and J by 6 bases, 8 bases remained unmatched. This CDR3 region has 15 residues. This clone was seen just once. No antigen is known for it. TCRdb keeps only in-frame clones here, not all; method: immunoSEQ multiplex PCR. The table shows approximately 130,000 clones, with 88% occurring only once. Investigators merged groups given second doses at roughly 4 or roughly 12 weeks. The sequencing used peripheral blood, collected 28 days after the second AZD1222 dose. The receptor was isolated from an adult who received the AZD1222 COVID-19 vaccine. The chain links TRBV9 to TRBJ2-2; 7 bases line up with TRBD1. This CDR3 is CASSARQGNPGELFF. As DNA, the CDR3 is TGTGCCAGCAGCGCTCGACAGGGAAACCCCGGGGAGCTGTTTTTT.